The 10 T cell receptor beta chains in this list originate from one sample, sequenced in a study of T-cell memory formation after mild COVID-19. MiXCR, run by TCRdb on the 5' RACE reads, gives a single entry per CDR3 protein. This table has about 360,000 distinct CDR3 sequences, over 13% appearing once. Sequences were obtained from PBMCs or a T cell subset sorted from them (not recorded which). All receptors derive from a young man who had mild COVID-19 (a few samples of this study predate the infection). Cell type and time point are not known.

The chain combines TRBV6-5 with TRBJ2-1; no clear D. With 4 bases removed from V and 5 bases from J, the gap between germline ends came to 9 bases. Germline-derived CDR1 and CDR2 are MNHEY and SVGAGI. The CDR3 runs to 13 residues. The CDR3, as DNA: TGTGCCAGCAGTTTTTATGGAGACAATGAGCAGTTCTTC. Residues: CASSFYGDNEQFF.

For the CDR3, the DNA is TGTGCCAGCAGCCCGGAACAGGGACAAGCCAAAAACATTCAGTACTTC. This gives the protein CASSPEQGQAKNIQYF. V and J are TRBV5-4 and TRBJ2-4, with D perhaps matching TRBD1 (6 bases). Trimming took 4 bases from V and 0 from J, leaving 14 bases between them. CDR3 length: 16 residues. Germline V gives CDR1 SGHNT, CDR2 YYREEE (reference sequence).

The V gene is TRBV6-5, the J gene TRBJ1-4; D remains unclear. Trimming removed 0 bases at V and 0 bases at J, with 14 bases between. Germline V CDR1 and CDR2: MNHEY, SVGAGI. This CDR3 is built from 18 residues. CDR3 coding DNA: TGTGCCAGCAGTTACTCGAATCGGGCGGAGACAACTAATGAAAAACTGTTTTTT. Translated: CASSYSNRAETTNEKLFF.

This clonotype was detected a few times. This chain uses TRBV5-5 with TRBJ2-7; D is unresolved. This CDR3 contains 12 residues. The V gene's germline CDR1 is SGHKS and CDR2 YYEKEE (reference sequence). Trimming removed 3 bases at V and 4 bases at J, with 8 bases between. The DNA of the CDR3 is TGTGCCAGCAGCTCTTACGAGTACGAGCAGTACTTC. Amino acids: CASSSYEYEQYF.

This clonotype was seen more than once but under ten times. The CDR3 loop is CASSHNVGEKLFF. In DNA form, the CDR3 reads TGTGCCAGCAGCCACAACGTGGGTGAAAAACTGTTTTTT. V is TRBV3-1 and J is TRBJ1-4; D is uncertain. This CDR3 is 13 amino acids long. Germline assignment: CDR1 LGHDT and CDR2 YNNKEL (reference sequence). Trimming shortened V by 3 bases and J by 7 bases, and 9 bases separated the two germline ends.

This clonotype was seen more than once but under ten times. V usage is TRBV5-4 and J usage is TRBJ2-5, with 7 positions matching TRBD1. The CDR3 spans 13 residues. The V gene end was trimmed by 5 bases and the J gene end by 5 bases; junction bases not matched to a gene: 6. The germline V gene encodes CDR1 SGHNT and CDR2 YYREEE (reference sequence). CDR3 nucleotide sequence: TGTGCCAGCAGGCGGACAGGAGTCGAGACCCAGTACTTC. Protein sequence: CASRRTGVETQYF.

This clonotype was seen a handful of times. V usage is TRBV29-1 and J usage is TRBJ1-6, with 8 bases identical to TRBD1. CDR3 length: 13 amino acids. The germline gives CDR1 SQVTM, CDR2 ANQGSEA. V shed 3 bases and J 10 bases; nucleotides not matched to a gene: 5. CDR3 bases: TGCAGCGTTGAGACAGGGGAGGGATCACCCCTCCACTTT. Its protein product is CSVETGEGSPLHF.

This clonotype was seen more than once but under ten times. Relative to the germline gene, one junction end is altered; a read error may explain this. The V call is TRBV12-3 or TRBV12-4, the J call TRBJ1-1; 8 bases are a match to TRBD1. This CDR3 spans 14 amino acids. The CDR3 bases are TGTGCCAGCAGTGCACCCGGGACAGGCTTTAGGCTACTCTTT. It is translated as CASSAPGTGFRLLF.

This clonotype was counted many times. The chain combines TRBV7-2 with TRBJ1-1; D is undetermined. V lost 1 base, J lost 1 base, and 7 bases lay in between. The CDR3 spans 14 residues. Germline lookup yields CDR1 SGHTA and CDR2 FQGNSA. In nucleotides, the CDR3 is TGTGCCAGCAGCTTAGGGTGGGGGAACACTGAAGCTTTCTTT. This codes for CASSLGWGNTEAFF.

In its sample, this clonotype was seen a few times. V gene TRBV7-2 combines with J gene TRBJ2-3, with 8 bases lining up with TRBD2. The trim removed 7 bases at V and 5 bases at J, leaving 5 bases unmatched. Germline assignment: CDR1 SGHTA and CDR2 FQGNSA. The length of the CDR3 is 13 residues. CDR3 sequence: CASNFRGGDTQYF. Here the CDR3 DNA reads TGTGCCAGCAATTTCCGGGGGGGAGATACGCAGTATTTT.